This TCR beta chain derives from a study of blood T cell repertoires in COVID-19. The overall study: Samples representing acute and convalescent COVID-19 were sourced from the United States, Italy and Spain.

Original processing methods: Counts of nucleated cells, estimated from reference gene primer amplification, were obtained. Sequenced by immunoSEQ multiplex PCR; TCRdb stores in-frame clones only, minus some. V and J calls and clone size are given by that table; D and trimming were obtained from the DNA. The sample records 200,000 to 250,000 clones, 83% being singletons. Looked up from germline, CDR1 is LGHNA and CDR2 is YSLEER. The ends lost 4 bases at V and 4 bases at J; junction bases unmatched: 5. There are 16 residues in the CDR3. Specimen: PBMCs or T cells enriched from blood (not recorded which). This chain uses TRBV4-3 with TRBJ1-3, with TRBD1 matching over 12 bases. The receptor comes from a woman between 45 and 60 years old who had been exposed to COVID-19. The CDR3 loop reads CASSRDRGPIGNTIYF. The CDR3 coding sequence is TGCGCCAGCAGCCGGGACAGGGGGCCTATCGGAAACACCATATATTTT.